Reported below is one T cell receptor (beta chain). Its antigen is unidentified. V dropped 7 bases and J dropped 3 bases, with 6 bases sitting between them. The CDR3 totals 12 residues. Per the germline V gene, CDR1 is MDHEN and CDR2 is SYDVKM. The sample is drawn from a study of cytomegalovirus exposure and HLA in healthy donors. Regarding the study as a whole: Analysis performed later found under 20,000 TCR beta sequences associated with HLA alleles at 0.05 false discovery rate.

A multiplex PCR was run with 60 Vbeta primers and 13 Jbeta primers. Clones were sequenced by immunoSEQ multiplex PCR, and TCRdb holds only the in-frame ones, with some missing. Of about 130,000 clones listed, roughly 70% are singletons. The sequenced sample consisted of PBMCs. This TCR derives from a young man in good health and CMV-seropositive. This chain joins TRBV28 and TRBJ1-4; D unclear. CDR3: CASKLANEKLFF. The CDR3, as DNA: TGTGCCAGCAAACTGGCTAATGAAAAACTGTTTTTT.